The TCR beta chain under discussion was sequenced for a study of cytomegalovirus exposure and HLA in healthy donors. Study outcomes and limitations: Highly shared variants forming one cluster were likely a sequencing artifact. Altogether, about 160 TCR beta chains were recorded as cytomegalovirus-associated.

Amplification used 60 Vbeta primers and 13 Jbeta primers. Using immunoSEQ multiplex PCR, the repertoire was profiled, and TCRdb retains in-frame clones only, with some absent. Among 130,000 or so clones, 87% were seen once, and the ten largest hold about 5%. Comment on this clone: Its antigen is as yet unknown.

The length of the CDR3 is 13 residues. Looked up from germline, CDR1 is SGHNT and CDR2 is YYREEE (reference sequence). With V trimmed by 9 bases and J by 4 bases, 7 bases remained unmatched. The sequenced sample consisted of PBMCs. The gene calls are TRBV5-4 and TRBJ2-1; 7 bases are shared with TRBD2. The receptor's source is a woman aged 25 to 39 in good health and CMV-seronegative. The CDR3 sequence: CATTGGNYNEQFF. The CDR3 DNA is TGTGCCACCACCGGGGGGAATTACAATGAGCAGTTCTTC.